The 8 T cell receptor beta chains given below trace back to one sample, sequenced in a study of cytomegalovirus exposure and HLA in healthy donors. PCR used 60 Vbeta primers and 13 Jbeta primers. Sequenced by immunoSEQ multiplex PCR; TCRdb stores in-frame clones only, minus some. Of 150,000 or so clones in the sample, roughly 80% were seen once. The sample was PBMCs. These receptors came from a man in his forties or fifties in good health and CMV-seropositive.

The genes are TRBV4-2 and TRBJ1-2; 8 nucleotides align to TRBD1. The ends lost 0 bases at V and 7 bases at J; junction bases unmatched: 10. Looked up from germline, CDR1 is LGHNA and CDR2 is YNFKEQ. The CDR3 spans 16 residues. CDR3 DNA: TGTGCCAGCAGCCAAGATATCGCCACAGGGGGAGGTGGCTACACCTTC. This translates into CASSQDIATGGGGYTF.

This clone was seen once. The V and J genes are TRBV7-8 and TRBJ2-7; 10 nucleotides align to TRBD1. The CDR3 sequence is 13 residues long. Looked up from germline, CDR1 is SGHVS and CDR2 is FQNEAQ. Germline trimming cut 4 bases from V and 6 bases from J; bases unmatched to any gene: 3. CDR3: CASSSGTGVEQYF. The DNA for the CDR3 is TGTGCCAGCAGCTCCGGGACAGGGGTCGAGCAGTACTTC.

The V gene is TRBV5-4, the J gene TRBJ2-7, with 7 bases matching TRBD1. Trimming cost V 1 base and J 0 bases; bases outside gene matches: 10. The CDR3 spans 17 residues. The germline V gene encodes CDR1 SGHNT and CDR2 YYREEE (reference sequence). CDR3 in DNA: TGTGCCAGCAGCTTGAACAGGGGCAGTGTCATCTCCTACGAGCAGTACTTC. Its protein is CASSLNRGSVISYEQYF.

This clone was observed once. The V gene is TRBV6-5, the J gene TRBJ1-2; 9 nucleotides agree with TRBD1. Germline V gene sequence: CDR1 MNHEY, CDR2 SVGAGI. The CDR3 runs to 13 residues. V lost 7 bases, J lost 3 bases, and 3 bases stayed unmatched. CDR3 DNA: TGTGCCAGCATCGGGACAGGGTACTATGGCTACACCTTC. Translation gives CASIGTGYYGYTF.

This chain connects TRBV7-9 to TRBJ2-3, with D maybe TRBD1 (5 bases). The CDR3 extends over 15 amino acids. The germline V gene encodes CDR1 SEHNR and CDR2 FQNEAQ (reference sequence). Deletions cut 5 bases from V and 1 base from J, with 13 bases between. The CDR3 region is CASSRWTSRTDTQYF. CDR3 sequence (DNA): TGTGCCAGCAGCCGATGGACAAGCCGCACAGATACGCAGTATTTT.

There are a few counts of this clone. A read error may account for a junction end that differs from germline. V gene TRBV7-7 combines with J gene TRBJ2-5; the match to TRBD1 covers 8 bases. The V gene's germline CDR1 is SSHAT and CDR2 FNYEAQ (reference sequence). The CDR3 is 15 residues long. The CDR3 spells CASSHLTGVGETQYF. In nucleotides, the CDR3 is TGTGCTAGCAGCCACCTGACAGGGGTGGGAGAGACCCAGTACTTC.

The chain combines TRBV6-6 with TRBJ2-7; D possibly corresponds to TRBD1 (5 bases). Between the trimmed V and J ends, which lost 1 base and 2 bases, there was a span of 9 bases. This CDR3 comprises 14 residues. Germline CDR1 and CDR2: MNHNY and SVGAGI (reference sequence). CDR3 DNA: TGTGCCAGCAGTTACTGGGGCAGCCCCTACGAGCAGTACTTC. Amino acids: CASSYWGSPYEQYF.

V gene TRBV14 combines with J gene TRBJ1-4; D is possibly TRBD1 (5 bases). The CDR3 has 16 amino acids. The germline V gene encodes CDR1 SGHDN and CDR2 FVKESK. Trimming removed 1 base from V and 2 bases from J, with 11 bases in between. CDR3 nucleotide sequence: TGTGCCAGCAGCCAAGTTGGGGCCAGGACTAATGAAAAACTGTTTTTT. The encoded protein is CASSQVGARTNEKLFF.